Listed below are T cell receptor beta chains from one sample, sequenced in a study of cytomegalovirus exposure and HLA in healthy donors. The protocol was immunoSEQ multiplex PCR, while the TCRdb copy is restricted to in-frame clones and leaves out a portion. The sample records 250,000 to 400,000 clones, 88% being singletons. The specimen sequenced was PBMCs. All receptors derive from a young man in good health and CMV-seronegative. The CDR3 runs from the conserved cysteine through the conserved F or W. Fields, in order: V gene, D gene, clone size, J gene, CDR3 protein, CDR3 DNA. D genes are given only for firm matches. Clone sizes are given selectively: once, few, many, or a class where the clone is expanded.

>TRBV6-4|NA|NA|TRBJ1-1
CASSVIGGAREAFF
TGTGCCAGCAGTGTCATTGGGGGCGCGCGTGAAGCTTTCTTT
>TRBV15|TRBD2|NA|TRBJ2-7
CATSRGDASGGYYEQYF
TGTGCCACCAGCAGAGGAGATGCTAGCGGGGGTTACTACGAGCAGTACTTC
>TRBV6-1|TRBD1|few|TRBJ1-2
CASSPGQDNYGYTF
TGTGCCAGCAGTCCGGGACAGGATAACTATGGCTACACCTTC
>TRBV7-9|NA|NA|TRBJ1-2
CASTTLYAGGGYTF
TGTGCCAGCACCACACTTTACGCCGGGGGTGGCTACACCTTC
>TRBV11-3|TRBD1|once|TRBJ2-2
CASSWRQGANTGELFF
TGTGCCAGCAGCTGGAGACAGGGGGCGAACACCGGGGAGCTGTTTTTT
>TRBV4-3|NA|NA|TRBJ2-3
CASSNQVNTDTQYF
TGCGCCAGCAGTAATCAGGTTAACACAGATACGCAGTATTTT
>TRBV6-1|NA|NA|TRBJ1-6
CASSEDSYNSPLHF
TGTGCCAGCAGTGAAGACAGCTATAATTCACCCCTCCACTTT
>TRBV30|NA|NA|TRBJ2-2
CAGFPGVRTGELFF
TGTGCCGGCTTTCCAGGGGTCCGTACCGGGGAGCTGTTTTTT
>TRBV30|TRBD1|NA|TRBJ1-4
CAWMRQGFSEKLFF
TGTGCCTGGATGCGACAGGGCTTTAGTGAAAAACTGTTTTTT
>TRBV2|NA|NA|TRBJ1-6
CASSQGISSYNSPLHF
TGTGCCAGCTCTCAGGGTATAAGCTCCTATAATTCACCCCTCCACTTT
>TRBV5-6|NA|NA|TRBJ2-7
CASSFWRGTYEQYF
TGTGCCAGCAGCTTCTGGCGGGGCACCTACGAGCAGTACTTC
>TRBV5-6|TRBD1|NA|TRBJ1-4
CASSRRTGGEKLFF
TGTGCCAGCAGCCGGAGGACAGGGGGGGAAAAACTGTTTTTT
>TRBV7-6|NA|NA|TRBJ2-1
CASSLDGQDYNEQFF
TGTGCCAGCAGCTTAGATGGGCAGGATTACAATGAGCAGTTCTTC
>TRBV11-3|NA|NA|TRBJ2-7
CASSPQGGLEQYF
TGTGCCAGCAGCCCCCAAGGAGGGCTCGAGCAGTACTTC
>TRBV6-4|NA|NA|TRBJ1-3
CASTRRCGNTIYF
TGTGCCAGCACGCGGCGATGTGGAAACACCATATATTTT
>TRBV19|NA|NA|TRBJ1-5
CASSILGSGSNQPQHF
TGTGCCAGTAGTATCCTCGGATCGGGGAGCAATCAGCCCCAGCATTTT
>TRBV7-8|NA|NA|TRBJ1-5
CASSLSTRGNQPQHF
TGTGCCAGCAGCTTAAGTACCAGGGGCAATCAGCCCCAGCATTTT
>TRBV6-1|TRBD1|few|TRBJ2-7
CASSEVHRGRGNEQYF
TGTGCCAGCAGTGAAGTCCACAGGGGCCGTGGGAACGAGCAGTACTTC
>TRBV10-3|NA|NA|TRBJ2-5
CAISGGETQYF
TGTGCCATCAGTGGCGGCGAGACCCAGTACTTC
>TRBV11-2|NA|once|TRBJ2-1
CASSPGRGGYNEQFF
TGTGCCAGCAGCCCGGGTAGGGGAGGCTACAATGAGCAGTTCTTC
>TRBV19|NA|NA|TRBJ1-4
CASSIGSGGTNEKLFF
TGTGCCAGTAGTATAGGTTCCGGGGGAACTAATGAAAAACTGTTTTTT
>TRBV15|TRBD1|NA|TRBJ2-3
CATSRDDRASTDTQYF
TGTGCCACCAGCAGAGACGACAGGGCTAGCACAGATACGCAGTATTTT
>TRBV5-1|TRBD2|NA|TRBJ2-5
CASSLAGGETQYF
TGCGCCAGCAGCTTGGCGGGGGGAGAGACCCAGTACTTC
>TRBV5-1|NA|NA|TRBJ2-7
CASSLTGSSYEQYF
TGCGCCAGCAGCTTGACGGGAAGCTCCTACGAGCAGTACTTC
>TRBV18|NA|NA|TRBJ2-1
CASSPQTGYNEQFF
TGTGCCAGCTCACCACAGACAGGCTACAATGAGCAGTTCTTC
>TRBV14|NA|NA|TRBJ1-1
CASSTTGGTSAFF
TGTGCCAGCAGTACCACTGGGGGGACTTCGGCTTTCTTT
>TRBV7-2|NA|few|TRBJ2-2
CASSVRGRNTGELFF
TGTGCCAGCAGCGTTAGGGGTAGGAACACCGGGGAGCTGTTTTTT
>TRBV11-3|TRBD1|NA|TRBJ1-2
CASSRTGTGVGYTF
TGTGCCAGCAGCCGAACCGGGACAGGGGTCGGCTACACCTTC
>TRBV30|TRBD1|NA|TRBJ1-5
CAWSPGQGFPQPQHF
TGTGCCTGGAGTCCGGGACAGGGCTTCCCTCAGCCCCAGCATTTT
>TRBV18|TRBD2|NA|TRBJ2-1
CASSPQGLAGYNEQFF
TGTGCCAGCTCACCCCAAGGACTAGCGGGGTACAATGAGCAGTTCTTC
>TRBV5-1|NA|NA|TRBJ2-7
CASSLPQAYEQYF
TGCGCCAGCAGCTTGCCGCAGGCCTACGAGCAGTACTTC
>TRBV27|NA|NA|TRBJ1-4
CASSLMGGGEKLFF
TGTGCCAGCAGTTTGATGGGGGGAGGTGAAAAACTGTTTTTT
>TRBV15|TRBD2|NA|TRBJ2-5
CATSREFGLAETQYF
TGTGCCACCAGCAGAGAATTTGGACTAGCTGAGACCCAGTACTTC
>TRBV6-5|NA|NA|TRBJ1-5
CASRLQREGNQPQHF
TGTGCCAGCAGATTACAGAGGGAGGGCAATCAGCCCCAGCATTTT
>TRBV6-5|NA|NA|TRBJ2-7
CASSYYKVRYEQYF
TGTGCCAGCAGTTACTACAAAGTGAGGTACGAGCAGTACTTC
>TRBV6-6|NA|NA|TRBJ2-3
CASSYRRVADTQYF
TGTGCCAGCAGTTACCGCAGGGTCGCAGATACGCAGTATTTT
>TRBV2|TRBD2|NA|TRBJ2-1
CASSDKILAGYTQDDNEQFF
TGTGCCAGCAGTGATAAAATTCTAGCGGGTTATACTCAAGACGACAATGAGCAGTTCTTC
>TRBV4-1|TRBD1|NA|TRBJ1-1
CASSPDRGSHTEAFF
TGCGCCAGCAGCCCGGACAGGGGGTCCCACACTGAAGCTTTCTTT
>TRBV7-9|TRBD1|NA|TRBJ2-2
CASSPRSPGQGSTGELFF
TGTGCCAGCAGCCCGCGGTCCCCGGGACAGGGGAGCACCGGGGAGCTGTTTTTT
>TRBV7-9|NA|few|TRBJ1-1
CASRLDRNTEAFF
TGTGCCAGCAGATTGGACAGGAACACTGAAGCTTTCTTT
>TRBV5-1|TRBD1|NA|TRBJ1-2
CASSDWDRGSYGYTF
TGCGCCAGCAGCGACTGGGACAGGGGGAGCTATGGCTACACCTTC
>TRBV19|TRBD1|NA|TRBJ1-5
CASSIGTALGPQHF
TGTGCCAGTAGTATTGGGACAGCCCTAGGGCCCCAGCATTTT
>TRBV19|NA|NA|TRBJ1-1
CASSISRYRFAVRDTEAFF
TGTGCCAGTAGTATATCGAGGTACCGGTTTGCTGTTCGGGACACTGAAGCTTTCTTT
>TRBV7-9|NA|few|TRBJ1-5
CASSVGQAQPQHF
TGTGCCAGCAGCGTTGGGCAGGCTCAGCCCCAGCATTTT
>TRBV7-9|NA|NA|TRBJ1-2
CASHGGRHYGYTF
TGTGCCAGCCATGGAGGCCGCCACTATGGCTACACCTTC
>TRBV4-1|TRBD2|NA|TRBJ2-5
CASSQEPSGGLQETQYF
TGCGCCAGCAGCCAAGAACCTAGCGGGGGGCTTCAAGAGACCCAGTACTTC
>TRBV6-5|NA|NA|TRBJ1-5
CASGWQGRPQHF
TGTGCCAGCGGATGGCAGGGTCGCCCCCAGCATTTT
>TRBV4-3|NA|NA|TRBJ1-2
CASSSSDWNYGYTF
TGCGCCAGCAGCTCCTCGGACTGGAACTATGGCTACACCTTC
>TRBV6-6|NA|NA|TRBJ2-1
CASSYLSSYNEQFF
TGTGCCAGCAGTTACCTGAGCTCCTACAATGAGCAGTTCTTC
>TRBV5-4|NA|NA|TRBJ2-7
CASSFIPGNPLYEQYF
TGTGCCAGCAGCTTTATTCCCGGGAATCCCCTCTACGAGCAGTACTTC
>TRBV10-2|NA|few|TRBJ2-3
CASSSTRDTQYF
TGCGCCAGCAGTTCAACTAGGGATACGCAGTATTTT
>TRBV15|TRBD1|few|TRBJ1-2
CATSRGGTDELYGYTF
TGTGCCACCAGCAGAGGAGGGACAGACGAACTTTATGGCTACACCTTC
>TRBV20-1|NA|NA|TRBJ1-1
CSAELNTEAFF
TGCAGTGCGGAGCTGAACACTGAAGCTTTCTTT